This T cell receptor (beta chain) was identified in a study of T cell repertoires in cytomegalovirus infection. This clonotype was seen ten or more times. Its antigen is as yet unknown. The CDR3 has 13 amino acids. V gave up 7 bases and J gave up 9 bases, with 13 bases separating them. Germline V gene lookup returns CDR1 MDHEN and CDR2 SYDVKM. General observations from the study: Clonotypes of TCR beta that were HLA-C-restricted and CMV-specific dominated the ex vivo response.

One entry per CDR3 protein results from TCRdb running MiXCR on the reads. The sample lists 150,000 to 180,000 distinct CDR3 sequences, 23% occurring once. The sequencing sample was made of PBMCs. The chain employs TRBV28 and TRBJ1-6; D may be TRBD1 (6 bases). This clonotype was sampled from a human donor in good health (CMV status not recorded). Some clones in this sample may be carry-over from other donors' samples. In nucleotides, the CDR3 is TGTGCCAGCATGGGGGCTGGGAGTTCACCCCTCCACTTT. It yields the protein CASMGAGSSPLHF.